Below are 2 T cell receptor beta chains sequenced from a single sample in a study of memory CD4+ T cells and cytomegalovirus serostatus. Single viable CD3+CD4+CD8-CD45RO+ cells were sorted as the memory CD4+ T cells. The data were produced by immunoSEQ multiplex PCR, yet TCRdb's version contains in-frame clones alone and is incomplete. The sample shows just over 45,000 clones, more than 60% of them seen only once. Sequenced material: memory CD4+ T cells from blood. The origin of the receptors is an adult in good health and CMV-seronegative.

The genes are TRBV19 and TRBJ2-3; D gene uncertain. The germline V and J ends were trimmed by 3 bases and 0 bases, with 7 bases remaining between them. The CDR3 is 14 amino acids. CDR1 is LNHDA, CDR2 SQIVND, per germline (reference sequence). The CDR3 is CASSMSVSTDTQYF. CDR3 DNA sequence: TGTGCCAGTAGTATGTCCGTAAGCACAGATACGCAGTATTTT. Supplemented by reference TRBV19 and TRBJ2-3, the full variable domain reads DGGITQSPKYLFRKEGQNVTLSCEQNLNHDAMYWYRQDPGQGLRLIYYSQIVNDFQKGDIAEGYSVSREKKESFPLTVTSAQKNPTAFYLCASSMSVSTDTQYFGPGTRLTVL.

This clone was seen a single time. J is TRBJ1-6 and V is TRBV11-1; D perhaps matches TRBD1 (5 bases). CDR1 SGHAT and CDR2 FQDESV come from the germline V gene (reference sequence). Trimming removed 2 bases from V and 10 bases from J, with 18 bases in between. This CDR3 is built from 16 residues. CDR3 nucleotide sequence: TGTGCCAGCAGCTTACTTCGTGGGGGGTTAGGATCACCCCTCCACTTT. It codes for CASSLLRGGLGSPLHF. The full variable domain, its missing parts supplied by reference TRBV11-1 and TRBJ1-6, is EAEVAQSPRYKITEKSQAVAFWCDPISGHATLYWYRQILGQGPELLVQFQDESVVDDSQLPKDRFSAERLKGVDSTLKIQPAELGDSAMYLCASSLLRGGLGSPLHFGNGTRLTVT.